Listed here are 30 T cell receptor beta chains from one sample, sequenced in a study of shared clonotypes between healthy human individuals. Clones were read by immunoSEQ multiplex PCR, and TCRdb kept only the in-frame ones, dropping some. The sample includes roughly 2,500,000 clones, over 85% of them seen just once. Sequenced material: naive CD4+ T cells from PBMCs. Subset: CD45RA+ positively selected. The receptor source for this set is a young man in good health. Some clones in this sample may be carry-over from other donors' samples.

With regard to this clone: The same CDR3 also results from other DNA sequences found in this sample. The chain joins TRBV5-1 to TRBJ2-2; D gene ambiguous. V was trimmed by 0 bases and J by 0 bases, leaving 6 bases between them. CDR1 and CDR2 from the germline V gene are SGHRS and YFSETQ. This CDR3 region has 15 residues. The CDR3 region is CASSLAGPNTGELFF. The DNA for the CDR3 is TGCGCCAGCAGCTTGGCTGGGCCGAACACCGGGGAGCTGTTTTTT.

The chain is built from TRBV18 and TRBJ2-7, with 7 nucleotides matching TRBD1. The V and J ends lost 2 bases and 2 bases, in that order; junction bases with no gene match: 6. This CDR3 is built from 15 residues. The germline CDR1 and CDR2 sequences are KGHSH and LQKENI. The chain's CDR3 is CASSPTPTGTYEQYF. DNA of the CDR3: TGTGCCAGCTCACCAACACCGACAGGGACCTACGAGCAGTACTTC.

Details on this clone: One end of the junction varies from germline; a read error may be responsible. This chain joins TRBV4-3 and TRBJ1-1; weak D call: TRBD1 (5 bases). This CDR3 is 15 amino acids long. Germline V gene sequence: CDR1 LGHNA, CDR2 YSLEER. The CDR3 region is CASSQDAGGNTETFF. The CDR3 DNA is TGCGCCAGCAGCCAAGACGCCGGGGGAAACACTGAAACTTTCTTT.

V and J are TRBV7-3 and TRBJ2-1; TRBD2 aligns across 7 bases. V shed 5 bases, J shed 5 bases, and the junction held 9 bases outside the gene matches. This CDR3 is 15 amino acids long. The V gene's germline CDR1 is SGHTA and CDR2 FQGTGA. The CDR3, as DNA: TGTGCCAGCAGCCGAAGGGGCGGGAGTAACAATGAGCAGTTCTTC. Protein sequence: CASSRRGGSNNEQFF.

The chain combines TRBV5-1 with TRBJ2-4; D might be TRBD1 (5 bases). Germline V gives CDR1 SGHRS, CDR2 YFSETQ. The CDR3 has 14 amino acids. The V gene lost 6 bases and the J gene lost 8 bases, with 18 bases spanning the gap. In DNA, the CDR3 is TGCGCCAGCACCACCGGCAGGGTAGGGGACATTCAGTACTTC. Amino acids: CASTTGRVGDIQYF.

This clone was observed a handful of times. The rearrangement links TRBV19 to TRBJ2-1; 8 nucleotides line up with TRBD2. Germline CDR1 is LNHDA and CDR2 is SQIVND (reference sequence). V shed 5 bases and J 2 bases; nucleotides not matched to a gene: 2. The CDR3 is made up of 14 amino acids. CDR3 in DNA: TGTGCCAGTAGTGTGGGACTAGCCTACAATGAGCAGTTCTTC. Protein product: CASSVGLAYNEQFF.

The chain is built from TRBV2 and TRBJ1-1, with D unclear. V was shortened by 5 bases and J by 0 bases, with 13 bases between the two germline ends. The CDR3 spans 15 residues. Looked up from germline, CDR1 is SNHLY and CDR2 is FYNNEI. The CDR3 loop reads CASSPRRAMNTEAFF. The CDR3 region has the DNA TGTGCCAGCAGTCCCCGACGGGCAATGAACACTGAAGCTTTCTTT.

The chain has TRBV29-1 and TRBJ1-5; 8 bases fit TRBD1. This CDR3 is 13 amino acids long. CDR1 is SQVTM and CDR2 is ANQGSEA in the germline V gene. V was pared by 6 bases and J by 6 bases, with 7 bases of the junction left unmatched. For the CDR3, the DNA is TGCAGCGTGGGGACAGGTGATGCTCAGCCCCAGCATTTT. Its protein product is CSVGTGDAQPQHF. Based on the CDR3 plus reference TRBV29-1 and TRBJ1-5, the full variable domain is SAVISQKPSRDICQRGTSLTIQCQVDSQVTMMFWYRQQPGQSLTLIATANQGSEATYESGFVIDKFPISRPNLTFSTLTVSNMSPEDSSIYLCSVGTGDAQPQHFGDGTRLSIL.

About this clone: The identical CDR3 is also encoded by other nucleotide sequences in the sample. The chain recombines TRBV5-1 with TRBJ2-3, with D maybe TRBD1 (6 bases). Trimming took 4 bases from V and 4 from J, leaving 10 bases between them. The CDR3 runs 13 residues. Germline CDR1 SGHRS, CDR2 YFSETQ. The CDR3 DNA reads as TGCGCCAGCAGCGGGCAGGGGCCAGATACGCAGTATTTT. Translation: CASSGQGPDTQYF.

The chain is built from TRBV18 and TRBJ1-5; 8 bases align to TRBD1. Germline trimming cut 3 bases from V and 5 bases from J; bases unmatched to any gene: 6. The CDR3 has 15 amino acids. Per germline, CDR1 KGHSH and CDR2 LQKENI. The CDR3 sequence: CASSPAQGAHQPQHF. The CDR3, as DNA: TGTGCCAGCTCACCGGCGCAGGGGGCACATCAGCCCCAGCATTTT.

The chain links TRBV5-1 to TRBJ2-7; no clear D. CDR3 length: 12 residues. Trimming cost V 2 bases and J 3 bases, with 6 bases left between them. CDR1 SGHRS and CDR2 YFSETQ come from the germline V gene. The CDR3: CASSFNGYEQYF. In DNA form, the CDR3 reads TGCGCCAGCAGCTTCAACGGCTACGAGCAGTACTTC.

V gene TRBV19 combines with J gene TRBJ1-2; TRBD1 is a possible D gene (5 bases). Germline V gives CDR1 LNHDA, CDR2 SQIVND (reference sequence). V lost 10 bases and J lost 3, with 15 bases in between. The CDR3 spans 13 residues. This chain's CDR3 is CATSSQAYYGYTF. CDR3 sequence (DNA): TGTGCCACCTCCTCACAGGCCTACTATGGCTACACCTTC.

This chain uses TRBV5-1 with TRBJ1-2, with TRBD1 matching over 12 bases. In germline, CDR1 is SGHRS, CDR2 YFSETQ. The CDR3 loop spans 16 amino acids. J lost 6 bases, V lost 3 bases, and 9 bases had no gene match. CDR3 nucleotide sequence: TGCGCCAGCAGCTCACGGACGGGACAGGGGGCCGATGGCTACACCTTC. Its translation is CASSSRTGQGADGYTF. The whole variable domain, remainder taken from reference TRBV5-1 and TRBJ1-2, is KAGVTQTPRYLIKTRGQQVTLSCSPISGHRSVSWYQQTPGQGLQFLFEYFSETQRNKGNFPGRFSGRQFSNSRSEMNVSTLELGDSALYLCASSSRTGQGADGYTFGSGTRLTVV.

The gene calls are TRBV28 and TRBJ2-7; either TRBD1 or TRBD2 may fit D (5 bases each). The V gene lost 5 bases and the J gene lost 3 bases, with 14 bases spanning the gap. This CDR3 spans 14 amino acids. The germline CDR1 and CDR2 sequences are MDHEN and SYDVKM. This CDR3 reads CASSQRDRIYEQYF. The CDR3 bases are TGTGCCAGCAGTCAACGGGACCGGATCTACGAGCAGTACTTC.

The count of this clone is one. This chain uses TRBV7-9 with TRBJ2-2; D possibly corresponds to TRBD1 (5 bases). Germline CDR1 SEHNR, CDR2 FQNEAQ (reference sequence). Trimming cost V 5 bases and J 1 base, with 14 bases left between them. This CDR3 comprises 16 residues. The CDR3 loop is CASSQGVQENTGELFF. The CDR3 bases are TGTGCCAGCAGCCAAGGGGTGCAGGAGAACACCGGGGAGCTGTTTTTT.

CDR3 bases: TGTGCCAGCAGCCCCCGGGAGGGGTTAGCGGGATCGGGGAGGAATGAGCAGTTCTTC. It codes for CASSPREGLAGSGRNEQFF. V usage is TRBV9 and J usage is TRBJ2-1; 8 bases match TRBD2. V shed 4 bases, J shed 7 bases, and the junction held 22 bases outside the gene matches. CDR1 SGDLS and CDR2 YYNGEE come from the germline V gene. The CDR3 is 19 residues long.

The V call is TRBV29-1, the J call TRBJ2-7; 9 nucleotides agree with TRBD1. This CDR3 has 14 residues. Germline values: CDR1 SQVTM, CDR2 ANQGSEA. J was trimmed by 3 bases and V by 7 bases; bases with no gene match: 10. The CDR3 here is CSARGTGGLYEQYF. CDR3 in DNA: TGCAGCGCGCGAGGAACAGGGGGCCTCTACGAGCAGTACTTC.

A word on this clone: This same CDR3 is encoded by further DNA sequences in the sample. The chain couples TRBV9 to TRBJ2-1; TRBD2 might be the D (6 bases). This CDR3 is 15 amino acids long. Trimming removed 2 bases from V and 0 bases from J, with 9 bases in between. Germline-derived CDR1 and CDR2 are SGDLS and YYNGEE. CDR3 loop: CASSVMGGSYNEQFF. The CDR3 bases are TGTGCCAGCAGCGTTATGGGGGGCTCCTACAATGAGCAGTTCTTC. Variable domain in full (rest from reference TRBV9 and TRBJ2-1): DSGVTQTPKHLITATGQRVTLRCSPRSGDLSVYWYQQSLDQGLQFLIQYYNGEERAKGNILERFSAQQFPDLHSELNLSSLELGDSALYFCASSVMGGSYNEQFFGPGTRLTVL.

The CDR3 spells CASSLKAYNEKLFF. As DNA, the CDR3 is TGTGCCAGCAGCCTTAAGGCCTACAATGAAAAACTGTTTTTT. The V gene is TRBV5-6, the J gene TRBJ1-4; D is undetermined. Germline CDR1 SGHDT, CDR2 YYEEEE. The CDR3 runs to 14 residues. V was pared by 4 bases and J by 5 bases, with 12 bases between.

Note on this clone: Other nucleotide sequences from this sample produce the same CDR3. The chain uses TRBV5-1 and TRBJ2-2; the D gene is possibly TRBD2 (6 bases). The ends were cut back, 4 bases at V and 0 bases at J, with 10 bases in the middle. CDR1 is SGHRS and CDR2 is YFSETQ in the germline V gene. CDR3 length equals 15 residues. CDR3 in DNA: TGCGCCAGCAGCGGCGGGACTGCGAACACCGGGGAGCTGTTTTTT. Encoded protein: CASSGGTANTGELFF.

A remark on this clone: Other DNA sequences in this sample translate to the same CDR3. The DNA for the CDR3 is TGCGCCAGCAGCTTTAGCGGGAGTGGCACAGATACGCAGTATTTT. Translated: CASSFSGSGTDTQYF. The J gene is TRBJ2-3, the V gene TRBV5-1; 9 positions match TRBD2. The CDR3 runs to 15 residues. Trimming cost V 2 bases and J 1 base; bases outside gene matches: 2. Germline CDR1 reads SGHRS; CDR2 reads YFSETQ.

The J gene is TRBJ2-7, the V gene TRBV4-2; 8 nucleotides align to TRBD1. The germline gives CDR1 LGHNA, CDR2 YNFKEQ. The CDR3 consists of 15 residues. Trimming at V came to 4 bases and at J to 5 bases, leaving 10 bases not matched to a gene. The CDR3 loop is CASSLIRTGKDEQYF. Here the CDR3 DNA reads TGTGCCAGCAGCCTAATCCGGACAGGGAAAGACGAGCAGTACTTC.

The chain couples TRBV29-1 to TRBJ1-1; unclear D gene. This CDR3 is 13 amino acids long. Trimming left V 6 bases short and J 0 bases short, with 11 bases between. Per germline, CDR1 SQVTM and CDR2 ANQGSEA. CDR3 amino acids: CSVQTRMNTEAFF. CDR3 sequence (DNA): TGCAGCGTCCAGACCCGCATGAACACTGAAGCTTTCTTT.

On this clone: This specimen includes other DNA sequences encoding the same CDR3. The chain couples TRBV18 to TRBJ2-5, with D uncertain. Germline V CDR1 and CDR2: KGHSH, LQKENI. Between the trimmed V and J ends, which lost 6 bases and 5 bases, there was a span of 13 bases. The CDR3 totals 13 residues. In DNA form, the CDR3 reads TGTGCCAGCTCTCCCCTTGCGAAGGAGACCCAGTACTTC. This sequence encodes CASSPLAKETQYF.

J is TRBJ1-1 and V is TRBV28, with D perhaps TRBD1 (6 bases). V lost 2 bases to trimming and J lost 7 bases, with 17 bases between them. Germline V gives CDR1 MDHEN, CDR2 SYDVKM. CDR3 length: 15 amino acids. The CDR3 DNA follows: TGTGCCAGCAGTTTACGGGGGCTATTCAACGGTGAAGCTTTCTTT. Translation: CASSLRGLFNGEAFF.

The rearrangement joins TRBV29-1 to TRBJ2-3; 9 bases line up with TRBD1. This CDR3 comprises 17 residues. CDR1 and CDR2 from the germline V gene are SQVTM and ANQGSEA. Germline trimming cut 1 base from V and 3 bases from J; bases unmatched to any gene: 11. CDR3 DNA: TGCAGCGTTGAAGTTTGGGGACAGGGATCTTGGACAGATACGCAGTATTTT. Translating it yields CSVEVWGQGSWTDTQYF.

V and J are TRBV28 and TRBJ1-1, with no clear D. From germline, CDR1 is MDHEN and CDR2 SYDVKM. The CDR3 is 14 residues long. Trimming pared 2 bases from V and 4 bases from J, leaving 11 bases between. This CDR3 reads CASSLGGMRTEAFF. The DNA of the CDR3 is TGTGCCAGCAGTTTAGGAGGGATGCGCACTGAAGCTTTCTTT.

V is TRBV20-1 and J is TRBJ1-1, with no clear D. V was shortened by 5 bases and J by 8 bases, with 12 bases between the two germline ends. Germline V lookup: CDR1 DFQATT, CDR2 SNEGSKA (reference sequence). This CDR3 spans 11 amino acids. CDR3 sequence: CSAGKKGEAFF. For the CDR3, the DNA is TGCAGTGCTGGAAAGAAAGGAGAAGCTTTCTTT.

The chain carries TRBV19 and TRBJ2-7; 7 bases align to TRBD2. The CDR3 sequence is 15 residues long. V lost 10 bases and J lost 3; bases outside the gene matches: 15. Germline V gives CDR1 LNHDA, CDR2 SQIVND (reference sequence). CDR3 coding DNA: TGTGCCACGAGCGCGGGGGTAGGCCCCATCTACGAGCAGTACTTC. It is translated as CATSAGVGPIYEQYF.

The genes are TRBV6-5 and TRBJ2-7; the D is unclear. CDR1 is MNHEY, CDR2 SVGAGI, per germline. The CDR3 extends over 11 amino acids. Between the trimmed V and J ends, which lost 5 bases and 6 bases, there was a span of 8 bases. The DNA of the CDR3 is TGTGCCAGCAGTGAAGGATCCGAGCAGTACTTC. Amino acids: CASSEGSEQYF.